Sequencing of this T cell receptor (beta chain) was carried out in a study of blood T cell repertoires in COVID-19. Study at large: From the United States, Italy and Spain came samples of acute and convalescent COVID-19. PBMCs, B-cell-depleted T cells, or T cells provided the cDNA or gDNA that made up the material.

This CDR3 has 14 amino acids. With 5 bases removed from V and 3 bases from J, the gap between germline ends came to 14 bases. In germline, CDR1 is LNHDA, CDR2 SQIVND (reference sequence). Repertoires were generated with immunoSEQ multiplex PCR, while TCRdb's copy carries only in-frame clones and drops some. The sample has tens of thousands of clones; approximately 89% are singletons. This TCR derives from a man aged 50-60 years with acute or convalescent COVID-19. The rearrangement uses TRBV19 and TRBJ2-7, with TRBD2 as a possible D gene (6 bases). The specimen was peripheral blood. CDR3 protein: CASSSRTGDYEQYF. CDR3 sequence (DNA): TGTGCCAGTAGTTCCCGGACGGGGGACTACGAGCAGTACTTC.